Below are 9 T cell receptor beta chains sequenced from a single sample in a study of T cells in Graves' hyperthyroidism and ophthalmopathy. RNA transcripts were the template for amplifying TCR beta CDR3 regions. First-round RT-PCR of the TCR CDR3 relied on the HTBI primer set. Each CDR3 protein is one row after TCRdb ran MiXCR on the multiplex PCR reads. The sample yields around 620,000 distinct CDR3 sequences, about 45% seen once. The sequenced material came from peripheral blood or thyroid tissue (not recorded which). These TCRs come from an adult woman with Graves' disease, either hyperthyroidism or ophthalmopathy (not recorded which).

This clonotype was detected ten times or more. This rearrangement joins TRBV7-8 to TRBJ2-5; D might be TRBD2 (6 bases). Germline V lookup: CDR1 SGHVS, CDR2 FQNEAQ. Trimming left V 5 bases short and J 1 base short, with 11 bases between. This CDR3 has 14 residues. The CDR3: CASSPGGAQETQYF. CDR3 DNA: TGTGCCAGCAGCCCCGGGGGTGCCCAAGAGACCCAGTACTTC.

V gene TRBV20-1 combines with J gene TRBJ1-5, with D possibly TRBD1 on 6 matching bases. Trimming cost V 0 bases and J 11 bases, with 20 bases left between them. Germline CDR1 and CDR2: DFQATT and SNEGSKA (reference sequence). The CDR3 loop spans 15 amino acids. The CDR3 sequence: CSARDIAGGSIAQHF. In nucleotides, the CDR3 is TGCAGTGCTAGAGATATCGCGGGGGGCTCGATCGCCCAGCATTTT.

This clonotype was picked up many times. The gene calls are TRBV6-1 and TRBJ1-5; TRBD1 matches 9 bases. Trimming removed 4 bases from V and 4 bases from J; junction bases left unmatched: 5. Per germline, CDR1 MNHNS and CDR2 SASEGT. This CDR3 comprises 15 residues. In nucleotides, the CDR3 is TGTGCCAGCAGTGCCACCGGACAGGGGAATCAGCCCCAGCATTTT. Translating it yields CASSATGQGNQPQHF.

This clonotype was counted at least ten times. J is TRBJ2-7 and V is TRBV27; possibly TRBD2 for D (5 bases). V was cut by 8 bases and J by 6 bases, with 14 bases left in between. CDR1 MNHEY and CDR2 SMNVEV come from the germline V gene (reference sequence). The CDR3 runs 12 residues. In DNA form, the CDR3 reads TGTGCCAGCCAACATCCTGAGGGCGAGCAGTACTTC. Translation gives CASQHPEGEQYF.

This clonotype was counted only a few times. The gene calls are TRBV5-5 and TRBJ2-5, with 10 bases fitting TRBD2. Looked up from germline, CDR1 is SGHKS and CDR2 is YYEKEE (reference sequence). V trimming: 2 bases; J trimming: 4 bases; junction bases outside the gene matches: 5. The CDR3 length is 15 residues. CDR3 coding DNA: TGTGCCAGCAGCTTAACGAGACTAGCGGGAGAGACCCAGTACTTC. Amino acid sequence: CASSLTRLAGETQYF.

This clonotype has ten or more counts. J is TRBJ1-1 and V is TRBV2; 9 nucleotides agree with TRBD1. Germline V CDR1 and CDR2: SNHLY, FYNNEI. The junction had 8 bases not matched to a gene; V was cut back by 7 bases and J by 5 bases. The CDR3 length is 14 residues. The CDR3 nucleotides read TGTGCCAGCACCCGGGACAGGGAGTCAACTGAAGCTTTCTTT. This encodes CASTRDRESTEAFF.

The chain couples TRBV7-9 to TRBJ2-5, with D possibly being TRBD2 (6 bases). CDR3 length: 15 residues. Between the trimmed V and J ends, which lost 0 bases and 4 bases, there was a span of 12 bases. Looked up from germline, CDR1 is SEHNR and CDR2 is FQNEAQ (reference sequence). As DNA, the CDR3 is TGTGCCAGCAGCTTAGCCCGTGGAGGGCGAGAGACCCAGTACTTC. Protein: CASSLARGGRETQYF.

This clonotype has at least ten counts. V is TRBV6-5 and J is TRBJ1-5; possibly TRBD1 for D (5 bases). From germline, CDR1 is MNHEY and CDR2 SVGAGI. The V end was cut by 6 bases, the J end by 4 bases, with 19 bases between. This CDR3 is 16 amino acids long. Here the CDR3 DNA reads TGTGCCAGCAGCGAAAGGTGGGGGTACTTGAATCAGCCCCAGCATTTT. This translates into CASSERWGYLNQPQHF.

Ten or more counts support this clonotype. This chain connects TRBV24-1 to TRBJ2-5, with D maybe TRBD2 (6 bases). The CDR3 runs 16 residues. The germline V gene has CDR1 KGHDR and CDR2 SFDVKD. V lost 1 base and J 5 bases, leaving 16 bases between the germline ends. The CDR3 region is CATSDFGDSGVETQYF. In DNA form, the CDR3 reads TGTGCCACCAGTGATTTTGGGGACTCCGGGGTGGAGACCCAGTACTTC.